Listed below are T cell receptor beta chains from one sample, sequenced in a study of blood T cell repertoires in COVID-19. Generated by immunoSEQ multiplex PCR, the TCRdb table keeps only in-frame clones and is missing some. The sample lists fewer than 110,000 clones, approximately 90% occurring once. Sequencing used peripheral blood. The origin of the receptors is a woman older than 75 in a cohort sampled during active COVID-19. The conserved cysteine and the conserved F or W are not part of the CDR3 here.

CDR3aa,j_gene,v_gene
ASSKDRGADTQY,TRBJ2-3,TRBV5-1
ASSPDRGYEQY,TRBJ2-7,TRBV5-4
SVEVRVNEQF,TRBJ2-1,TRBV29-1
AWSFLDRDFGNTIY,TRBJ1-3,TRBV30
ASTLGPGDEQY,TRBJ2-7,TRBV7-2
ASSGQGSNTEAF,TRBJ1-1,TRBV2
ASSELTGTIY,TRBJ1-3,TRBV6-1
ASSTVRGGQGLPTDTQY,TRBJ2-3,TRBV28
APTDSGGDTEAF,TRBJ1-1,TRBV24-1
ASSNSGGAYNEQF,TRBJ2-1,TRBV7-7
ASSFGQVLNEKLF,TRBJ1-4,TRBV7-9
ASSQADLTGYEQY,TRBJ2-7,TRBV4-1